Below, one T cell receptor beta chain is given with its context. Which antigen it targets is not known. This entry belongs to a study of monozygotic twins with inflammatory bowel disease (dated by TCRdb to between 2018 and 2021). General notes on the study: A total of approximately 30 monozygotic twin pairs were included in the full study, comprising nine German pairs (four IBD-concordant, five IBD-discordant) and 19 IBD-discordant Danish pairs. Disease-associated traits were sought mainly through comparisons between IBD patients and their genetically identical healthy co-twins within discordant pairs. Each individual had, on average, about 151 000 unique TCRalpha sequences and 181 000 unique TCRbeta sequences available for analysis. Results and caveats for the whole study, not just this receptor: Repertoire similarity did not differ between concordant and discordant twins, which could be due to limited statistical power. Differing immunosuppressive treatments among patients may have added background noise and inter-individual variability to the repertoires. The results gave no support for a single strong signal or clonotype linked to IBD. Different T cell subtypes could not be distinguished in the analysis. TCRbeta repertoire diversity, by inverse Simpson index, was decreased in IBD patients compared with their healthy co-twins. Compared with healthy twins, IBD patients had fewer clonotypes in common with other individuals, a difference most pronounced in patients showing signs of disease activity.

Receptor libraries were prepared by 5' RACE. The input for every TCR library was 3,500 to 4,000 ng of total RNA. For each sample, cDNA was synthesized in eight separate reactions using SMARTScribe reverse transcriptase. Unique molecular identifiers containing a 6-nucleotide sample barcode were introduced through template switching during cDNA synthesis. TCRalpha and TCRbeta cDNA was amplified in two nested PCRs of roughly 17 and 9 cycles, and bead purification was carried out after each PCR. Before amplification, cDNA was treated with uracil DNA-glycosylase and purified using the QIAquick PCR purification kit. In the second PCR, Illumina TruSeq-compatible adapters and sample-specific barcodes were added. Library quality and concentration were checked on TapeStation and Qubit, and libraries were pooled at approximately 5 ng each. The pooled libraries were sequenced with 2 x 100 bp reads and custom sequencing primers on an Illumina HiSeq2500 single-index Rapid Run. Under the source paper's analysis protocol: MiGEC version 1.2.6 was used for UMI-based consensus assembly to correct PCR and sequencing errors. V(D)J alignment, clonotype assembly and CDR3 extraction were performed with MiXCR version 2.1.1. Gene usage, clonotype sharing and MAIT/NKT TCR abundance were normalised by analysing the top 1000, 10 000 and 20 000 clonotypes per sample. Diversity was computed as the inverse Simpson index with the vegan R package after downsampling to 27 000 UMIs. Paired Mann-Whitney U tests on discordant twin pairs were used, with Benjamini-Hochberg multiple-testing correction. One entry per CDR3 protein sequence results from the TCRdb reprocessing of the reads, with DNA left out. These V and J calls are TCRdb output, not the study's own analysis. The sample has under 350,000 distinct CDR3 sequences on record. The top ten clonotypes cover more than 4.5% of the sample.

The germline V gene gives CDR1 as SGDLS and CDR2 as YYNGEE. CDR3 length: 15 amino acids, cysteine to phenylalanine. No coding sequence is recorded. From each donor, a roughly 2.5 ml peripheral blood sample was collected into PAXgene tubes and stored at -80 degrees C. Without any T cell sorting, total RNA was extracted from whole blood using the PAXgene blood miRNA kit on an automated QIAcube. Peripheral blood from monozygotic twin pairs who were concordant or discordant for inflammatory bowel disease underwent deep TCRalpha and TCRbeta repertoire profiling using unique molecular barcoding. For every twin pair, smoking habits were documented, and each individual was categorised as a current, former or never smoker.

Recombination connected TRBV9 to TRBJ2-1; TCRdb's D gene call, TRBD2, goes unchecked for lack of DNA. Sample: blood. The source is a human donor with ulcerative colitis or Crohn's disease, or a healthy co-twin of an affected twin (not recorded which). The CDR3 loop reads CASSALPDYWGEQFF.